These 7 T cell receptor beta chains originate from one sample sequenced in a study of beta chain bispecific antibodies for T cell cancers. Study observations and caveats: In these mixed samples, most targeted TRBV reads derived from the leukemia cell line.

These receptors have no identified antigens. T cells were expanded from blood mononuclear cells for about 3 days with anti-CD3 OKT3 or CD3/CD28 beads. TCRdb called the 5' RACE reads again in MiXCR, with one record for every CDR3 protein. In the table there are thousands of distinct CDR3 sequences, 2.2% of which are singletons. The source was T cells from a healthy donor cultured with Jurkat leukemia cells, collected from a culture containing an anti-CD19 bispecific antibody. Receptor source: a human donor in good health. Some clones in this sample may be carry-over from other donors' samples.

This clonotype was detected a few times. The rearrangement uses TRBV5-1 and TRBJ1-1, with D unclear. With 0 bases removed from V and 6 bases from J, the gap between germline ends came to 3 bases. This CDR3 region has 11 residues. Germline V gives CDR1 SGHRS, CDR2 YFSETQ. The DNA of the CDR3 is TGCGCCAGCAGCTTGGAGGCTGAAGCTTTCTTT. Protein: CASSLEAEAFF.

This clonotype was observed many times. J is TRBJ1-3 and V is TRBV5-1, with a possible D match to TRBD1 (6 bases). Germline values: CDR1 SGHRS, CDR2 YFSETQ. The CDR3 has 15 amino acids. V dropped 4 bases and J dropped 4 bases, with 15 bases sitting between them. In nucleotides, the CDR3 is TGCGCCAGCAGCGGGATGGACAGCCTGGGAAACACCATATATTTT. It codes for CASSGMDSLGNTIYF.

This clonotype was seen many times. The chain employs TRBV27 and TRBJ1-1; no clear D gene. This CDR3 comprises 13 residues. V was trimmed by 3 bases and J by 7 bases, leaving 12 bases between them. Germline CDR1 is MNHEY and CDR2 is SMNVEV (reference sequence). The CDR3 protein is CASSFADLGEAFF. The CDR3 coding sequence is TGTGCCAGCAGTTTCGCGGACCTAGGTGAAGCTTTCTTT.

This clonotype was counted a few times. J is TRBJ2-7 and V is TRBV7-6; weak D call: TRBD2 (6 bases). Trimming removed 3 bases from V and 2 bases from J, with 17 bases in between. Germline V gives CDR1 SGHVS, CDR2 FNYEAQ. This CDR3 contains 16 residues. The CDR3 DNA is TGTGCCAGCAGCTTGTCGGGAGATCCAACCGCCTACGAGCAGTACTTC. Encoded protein: CASSLSGDPTAYEQYF.

The chain carries TRBV11-2 and TRBJ2-5; D is perhaps TRBD1 or TRBD2 (6 bases each). Germline V gives CDR1 SGHAT, CDR2 FQNNGV. The V end was cut by 7 bases, the J end by 5 bases, with 20 bases between. This CDR3 region has 15 residues. The CDR3 region has the DNA TGTGCCAGCAAAATCGGCCGCAGGGGAGGCGAGACCCAGTACTTC. The encoded protein is CASKIGRRGGETQYF.

This clonotype was detected many times. The rearrangement links TRBV27 to TRBJ2-7; 10 bases line up with TRBD1. The CDR3 sequence is 13 residues long. Germline CDR1 is MNHEY and CDR2 is SMNVEV (reference sequence). The junction had 2 bases not matched to a gene; V was cut back by 2 bases and J by 7 bases. Written as DNA, the CDR3 is TGTGCCAGCAGTTTAGACAGGGGGCGTGAGCAGTACTTC. Its protein product is CASSLDRGREQYF.

Ten or more counts support this clonotype. The chain recombines TRBV28 with TRBJ2-3; D unclear. The CDR3 is 13 residues long. CDR1 MDHEN and CDR2 SYDVKM come from the germline V gene. The germline V and J ends were trimmed by 4 bases and 2 bases, with 7 bases remaining between them. DNA of the CDR3: TGTGCCAGCAGTTATCTTCACACAGATACGCAGTATTTT. It encodes CASSYLHTDTQYF. Supplemented by reference TRBV28 and TRBJ2-3, the full variable domain reads DVKVTQSSRYLVKRTGEKVFLECVQDMDHENMFWYRQDPGLGLRLIYFSYDVKMKEKGDIPEGYSVSREKKERFSLILESASTNQTSMYLCASSYLHTDTQYFGPGTRLTVL.